This T cell receptor beta chain stems from a study of T cell repertoires in cytomegalovirus infection. On the study more broadly: HLA-C-restricted CMV epitopes, recently identified, and well-studied HLA-B-restricted ones were used by the study. CMV infection and matching HLA type were both indicated by public TCR beta signatures. Study-wide points: The study identified carriers of CMV plus the relevant HLA from cumulative public TCR beta family frequency. HLA-C-restricted CMV clonotypes gave the most frequent clonotype in two of eight donors.

In the case of this clonotype: Its antigen is not known.

TCRdb fed the reads into MiXCR, producing one record per CDR3 protein. The repertoire holds roughly 120,000 distinct CDR3 sequences, with approximately 30% as singletons. This CDR3 comprises 17 residues. Germline-derived CDR1 and CDR2 are MGHRA and YSYEKL. V was cut by 1 base and J by 6 bases, with 22 bases left in between. The sequenced sample was CD8+ T cells from cultured PBMCs, obtained from culture after CMV antigen stimulation. The TCR was taken from a human donor in good health (CMV status not recorded). Some clones in this sample may be carry-over from other donors' samples. The V gene is TRBV4-1, the J gene TRBJ2-7, with D tentatively TRBD1 or TRBD2 (6 bases each). CDR3 region: CASSQGGRGGRAGEQYF. CDR3 DNA sequence: TGCGCCAGCAGCCAAGGAGGGCGAGGGGGGCGGGCGGGCGAGCAGTACTTC.